These T cell receptor beta chains were read from a single sample in a study of breast tumors, draining lymph nodes, adjacent tissues. TCRdb fed the multiplex PCR reads into MiXCR, producing one record per CDR3 protein. Altogether 200,000 to 250,000 distinct CDR3 sequences are present, less than 40% being singletons, with the ten largest covering 3.6%. Sequenced material: axillary lymph node tissue. These receptors all stem from a female donor with breast cancer. Some clones in this sample may be carry-over from other donors' samples. The CDR3 runs from the conserved cysteine through the conserved F or W. The order of the fields is V gene, clone size, J gene, D gene, CDR3 DNA, CDR3 protein. A D gene is named only where the DNA matches it firmly. A clone size is listed for some rows: how often the clone was seen (once, few, many), or a class if it is expanded.

TRBV11-1	.	TRBJ2-7	TRBD1	TGTGCTAGACAATGGGACAGCCTCTACGAGCAGTACTTC	CARQWDSLYEQYF
TRBV20-1	.	TRBJ1-1	.	TGCAGTGCTGGACCCCCCGGGGGTAGGGGCACTGAAGCTTTCTTT	CSAGPPGGRGTEAFF
TRBV7-2	medium-sized	TRBJ2-6	.	TGTGCCAGCGGGACGGGGGCCAACGTCCTGACTTTC	CASGTGANVLTF
TRBV6-1	.	TRBJ2-5	.	TGTGCCAGCGGGGTCTACGGGGAGACCCAGTACTTC	CASGVYGETQYF
TRBV29-1	.	TRBJ1-1	TRBD1	TGCAGCGTGAACCCGGGGGGGGGGACAGGGGGCACTGAAGCTTTCTTT	CSVNPGGGTGGTEAFF
TRBV29-1	.	TRBJ1-1	.	TGCAGCGTTGGGAAGGCTGGCACTGAAGCTTTCTTT	CSVGKAGTEAFF
TRBV2	.	TRBJ1-5	.	TGTGCCAGCAGGGGGATAGATCAGCCCCAGCATTTT	CASRGIDQPQHF
TRBV7-2	many	TRBJ2-1	.	TGTGCCAGCAGCTTAATTATAGCGGCCGAGCAGTTCTTC	CASSLIIAAEQFF
TRBV6-1	.	TRBJ2-1	.	TGTGCCAGCAGTGAACCAGACAAGCAGTTCTTC	CASSEPDKQFF
TRBV14	.	TRBJ2-1	TRBD2	TGTGCCAGCAGCCAAGAAGCCGTGGGGGAGGGTGAGCCGTTCTTC	CASSQEAVGEGEPFF
TRBV5-6	many	TRBJ2-3	TRBD2	TGTGCCAGCAGCTTACAGACTAGCAGGGCATCATCAGATACGCAGTATTTT	CASSLQTSRASSDTQYF
TRBV19	.	TRBJ2-5	TRBD1	TGTGCCAGTAGTAGTCGGGACAGATTTCAAGAGACCCAGTACTTC	CASSSRDRFQETQYF
TRBV6-5	.	TRBJ2-7	.	TGTGCCAGCAGTCGGCGGGCCACCTCCTACGAGCAGTACTTC	CASSRRATSYEQYF
TRBV5-1	.	TRBJ2-3	.	TGCGCCAGCAGCTGGGCAGGGGATGCAGATACGCAGTATTTT	CASSWAGDADTQYF
TRBV7-3	many	TRBJ2-5	.	TGTGCCAGCAGCTTAAAGGGCCGCCAAGAGACCCAGTACTTC	CASSLKGRQETQYF
TRBV2	.	TRBJ1-6	.	TGTGCCAGCAGTGGACCAGAAGCCTCACCCCTCCACTTT	CASSGPEASPLHF
TRBV6-5	.	TRBJ2-5	TRBD2	TGTGCCAGCAACCCCGCGGGGGGGCAAGAGACCCAGTACTTC	CASNPAGGQETQYF
TRBV7-6	.	TRBJ1-5	.	TGTGCCAGCAGCTTAGATCGATTTAATCGCGGAACCGAGCATTTT	CASSLDRFNRGTEHF
TRBV7-9	.	TRBJ2-1	TRBD1	TGTGCCAGCAGCTTCGGTACAGGGGACACAGATACGCAGTTCTTC	CASSFGTGDTDTQFF
TRBV20-1	many	TRBJ2-7	TRBD1	TGCAGTGCGCCCGGGACAGGGTTTTTCGAGCAGTACTTC	CSAPGTGFFEQYF
TRBV11-1	many	TRBJ2-1	TRBD2	TGTGCCAGCAGCTTAGGCGGGAGCTCCTACAATGAGCAGTTCTTC	CASSLGGSSYNEQFF
TRBV7-9	.	TRBJ2-7	.	TGTGCCAGCAGCTTAGGTCGTGGCCGGAATGTGGGAGGCGAGCAGTACTTC	CASSLGRGRNVGGEQYF
TRBV2	many	TRBJ2-5	TRBD2	TGTGCCAGCAGGCGGGAGGCCCAAGAGACCCAGTACTTC	CASRREAQETQYF
TRBV6-5	many	TRBJ2-1	.	TGTGCCAGCAGTCCCCTAAGGGCTAGCAGCTACAATGAGCAGTTCTTC	CASSPLRASSYNEQFF
TRBV7-9	.	TRBJ2-2	TRBD1	TGTGCCAGCAGCGTAGACAGGGGGCCCACCGGGGAGCTGTTTTTT	CASSVDRGPTGELFF
TRBV10-1	few	TRBJ2-1	.	TGCGCCAGCAGTTTGACCCGGAGCTCCTACAATGAGCAGTTCTTC	CASSLTRSSYNEQFF
TRBV6-5	few	TRBJ1-4	.	TGTGCCAGCAGTTACTCGAGGGCGACGGGAGAAAAACTGTTTTTT	CASSYSRATGEKLFF
TRBV7-8	.	TRBJ2-5	TRBD2	TGTGCCAGCAGCTTAGCGGCCCCAATGTTTAGCGGGGAACAGACCCAGTACTTC	CASSLAAPMFSGEQTQYF
TRBV9	many	TRBJ2-7	.	TGTGCCAGCAGCGGTGGGACTCTTGCCTACGAGCAGTACTTC	CASSGGTLAYEQYF
TRBV7-9	many	TRBJ2-3	TRBD1	TGTGCCAGCAGCCCCGGGACAGGGTTTCCCCTAGGCACAGATACGCAGTATTTT	CASSPGTGFPLGTDTQYF
TRBV2	.	TRBJ2-7	TRBD1	TGTGCCAGCAGTGGGAGGGGGACAGGGGTGGGTAACGAGCAGTACTTC	CASSGRGTGVGNEQYF
TRBV9	many	TRBJ2-3	TRBD1	TGTGCCAGCAGCGTAGTCGGACAGGGGAGCACAGATACGCAGTATTTT	CASSVVGQGSTDTQYF
TRBV9	many	TRBJ2-2	.	TGTGCCAGCCACGATAGCAGGACCCACTTAAAGGCAGGGGAGCTGTTTTTT	CASHDSRTHLKAGELFF
TRBV9	many	TRBJ2-1	.	TGTGCCAGCAGCGTACAGGACAGCTCCTACAATGAGCAGTTCTTC	CASSVQDSSYNEQFF
TRBV7-6	.	TRBJ1-4	.	TGTGCCAGCAGCTTGGGGGGCGCTGACGGGGAGGGTGAAAAACTGTTTTTT	CASSLGGADGEGEKLFF
TRBV29-1	many	TRBJ2-5	.	TGCAGCGCCGGTTTTTTAGGAGAGACCCAGTACTTC	CSAGFLGETQYF
TRBV6-1	many	TRBJ1-5	.	TGTGCCAGCAGTGAACGGGCGGCGGGGGCCCGGACCCAGCATTTT	CASSERAAGARTQHF
TRBV24-1	many	TRBJ1-4	.	TGTGCCACCAGTGATTCCCGCAGGGCTGAAAAACTGTTTTTT	CATSDSRRAEKLFF